A selection of T cell receptor beta chains follows, all from one sample in a study of OX40 agonist ivuxolimab in advanced cancers. Profiling relied on immunoSEQ multiplex PCR, and the TCRdb table lists in-frame clones only, not all of them. The table includes roughly 86,000 clones, approximately 90% detected once. Sequenced here: CD4+ or CD8+ T cells sorted from blood, sampled in a trial of the OX40 agonist ivuxolimab. Receptors originate from an adult with an advanced solid tumor such as melanoma, head and neck, liver or kidney cancer. Both conserved end residues are part of each CDR3.

CDR3 protein	V gene	J gene
CASSLGTGANVLTF	TRBV27	TRBJ2-6
CASSSEIAGAGTDTQYF	TRBV7-2	TRBJ2-3
CASSPGWEEKLFF	TRBV18	TRBJ1-4
CASSRTGVQPQHF	TRBV18	TRBJ1-5
CASSISGSDGGELFF	TRBV19	TRBJ2-2
CASSPPFGRGYTF	TRBV28	TRBJ1-2
CASSHYMREGSYEQYF	TRBV28	TRBJ2-7
CASSPSGEKLFF	TRBV11-2	TRBJ1-4
CASSLVGGGYEQYF	TRBV7-9	TRBJ2-7
CASSSYTEAFF	TRBV11-2	TRBJ1-1
CASRHSGRGSTGELFF	TRBV5-6	TRBJ2-2
CASSGGISTDTQYF	TRBV6-1	TRBJ2-3
CASSEASGPGNTIYF	TRBV2	TRBJ1-3
CASSLGTGAGNSPLHF	TRBV5-1	TRBJ1-6
CASSYLPTTEAFF	TRBV6-5	TRBJ1-1
CASSVGAGGPHEQFF	TRBV9	TRBJ2-1
CASSLGQPVLTEAFF	TRBV7-2	TRBJ1-1
CSVVPGTGDVYGYTF	TRBV29-1	TRBJ1-2
CASSSGPQGEQYF	TRBV9	TRBJ2-5
CASRPQGAISYEQYF	TRBV7-2	TRBJ2-7
CASSSRPGQGNYEQYF	TRBV11-2	TRBJ2-7